The 14 T cell receptor beta chains presented below share a single source sample, sequenced in a study of T-cell reconstitution after alpha-beta-depleted transplantation in children. The TCRbeta library incorporated unique molecular identifiers. TCRdb recomputed calls from the PCR reads with MiXCR, one row per CDR3 protein. The table shows more than 450,000 distinct CDR3 sequences, with around 20% occurring only once. The sequencing used PBMCs from the stem cell graft donor, collected from the stem cell graft. These receptors were taken from a human donor who donated a stem cell graft to a child with acute lymphoblastic leukemia.

This clonotype was counted only a few times. This chain joins TRBV9 and TRBJ1-5; 7 bases map to TRBD1. The CDR3 contains 15 residues. The junction had 4 bases not matched to a gene; V was cut back by 0 bases and J by 4 bases. The germline V gene has CDR1 SGDLS and CDR2 YYNGEE. The CDR3 sequence is CASSVEPGGNQPQHF. The CDR3 DNA reads TGTGCCAGCAGCGTAGAACCAGGGGGGAATCAGCCCCAGCATTTT.

This clonotype was counted a few times. This chain joins TRBV6-1 and TRBJ1-1; 10 positions match TRBD1. The ends lost 4 bases at V and 10 bases at J; junction bases unmatched: 3. The CDR3 totals 12 residues. The germline gives CDR1 MNHNS, CDR2 SASEGT. The CDR3 region has the DNA TGTGCCAGCAGTGGACAGGGGGCCTCAGCTTTCTTT. Protein: CASSGQGASAFF.

The rearrangement uses TRBV5-1 and TRBJ2-7; a possible D gene is TRBD1 (6 bases). Per the germline V gene, CDR1 is SGHRS and CDR2 is YFSETQ. The V end was cut by 0 bases, the J end by 6 bases, with 13 bases between. The CDR3 totals 14 residues. The DNA of the CDR3 is TGCGCCAGCAGCTTGGAACAGGGAATGAGCGAGCAGTACTTC. This sequence encodes CASSLEQGMSEQYF.

The chain employs TRBV6-1 and TRBJ1-2, with a possible D match to TRBD1 (5 bases). The germline gives CDR1 MNHNS, CDR2 SASEGT. Trimming took off 2 bases at V and 4 bases at J, with 17 bases between the two ends. The CDR3 contains 16 residues. Written as DNA, the CDR3 is TGTGCCAGCAGTGAACTCGGGGGAGTTCGGGTCTATGGCTACACCTTC. This encodes CASSELGGVRVYGYTF.

This clonotype was counted only a few times. This chain uses TRBV5-1 with TRBJ2-7; possibly TRBD1 or TRBD2 for D (5 bases each). The CDR3 is 14 residues long. The V end lost 4 bases, the J end lost 3 bases, and 14 bases lay between the germline ends. Germline V lookup: CDR1 SGHRS, CDR2 YFSETQ. As DNA, the CDR3 is TGCGCCAGCAGCCCGGGACGGATTCTCTACGAGCAGTACTTC. Translating it yields CASSPGRILYEQYF.

This sequence joins TRBV24-1 and TRBJ2-3; the match to TRBD2 covers 9 bases. The CDR3 contains 17 residues. The germline V gene encodes CDR1 KGHDR and CDR2 SFDVKD. V lost 2 bases and J lost 3; bases outside the gene matches: 8. The DNA of the CDR3 is TGTGCCACCAGTGATTCACTGACTAGCGGACTTACAGATACGCAGTATTTT. It encodes CATSDSLTSGLTDTQYF.

The chain recombines TRBV3-1 with TRBJ2-3, with D uncertain. Germline CDR1 reads LGHDT; CDR2 reads YNNKEL (reference sequence). V was trimmed by 0 bases and J by 4 bases, leaving 11 bases between them. The CDR3 is 15 amino acids. The CDR3 DNA is TGTGCCAGCAGCCAAGATGGGCGTATAGCAGATACGCAGTATTTT. It yields the protein CASSQDGRIADTQYF.

The CDR3 loop reads CASSQTGLAYEQYF. The CDR3 region has the DNA TGCGCCAGCAGCCAAACAGGATTGGCCTACGAGCAGTACTTC. V usage is TRBV4-1 and J usage is TRBJ2-7, with D perhaps TRBD1 (5 bases). Between the trimmed V and J ends, which lost 2 bases and 2 bases, there was a span of 10 bases. CDR1 and CDR2 from the germline V gene are MGHRA and YSYEKL. The CDR3 consists of 14 residues.

The genes are TRBV20-1 and TRBJ2-5; weak D call: TRBD1 (5 bases). CDR3 length equals 14 residues. V was cut by 3 bases and J by 1 base, with 12 bases left in between. CDR1 is DFQATT and CDR2 is SNEGSKA in the germline V gene (reference sequence). CDR3 loop: CSARKPTAQETQYF. Here the CDR3 DNA reads TGCAGTGCTAGGAAACCGACAGCCCAAGAGACCCAGTACTTC.

The chain combines TRBV7-8 with TRBJ2-5; no firm D call. The CDR3 is 13 residues long. Germline V CDR1 and CDR2: SGHVS, FQNEAQ. The V gene lost 3 bases and the J gene lost 1 base, with 6 bases spanning the gap. The CDR3: CASSFFLQETQYF. The CDR3, as DNA: TGTGCCAGCAGCTTCTTCCTCCAAGAGACCCAGTACTTC. Drawing the rest from reference TRBV7-8 and TRBJ2-5, the complete variable domain is GAGVSQSPRYKVAKRGQDVALRCDPISGHVSLFWYQQALGQGPEFLTYFQNEAQLDKSGLPSDRFFAERPEGSVSTLKIQRTQQEDSAVYLCASSFFLQETQYFGPGTRLLVL.

The rearrangement uses TRBV4-1 and TRBJ2-3, with a possible D match to TRBD2 (6 bases). The V end lost 1 base, the J end lost 9 bases, and 23 bases lay between the germline ends. The length of the CDR3 is 17 residues. Germline V gene data show CDR1 as MGHRA and CDR2 as YSYEKL. CDR3: CASSQANLLMTGGTQYF. For the CDR3, the DNA is TGCGCCAGCAGCCAAGCTAATCTTCTTATGACTGGGGGGACGCAGTATTTT.

This rearrangement joins TRBV5-1 to TRBJ2-7; 9 nucleotides match TRBD1. This CDR3 has 15 amino acids. V shed 3 bases, J shed 2 bases, and the junction held 6 bases outside the gene matches. The germline gives CDR1 SGHRS, CDR2 YFSETQ. The CDR3 nucleotides read TGCGCCAGCAGCTCAGGACAGGGGCTTCCCTACGAGCAGTACTTC. This gives the protein CASSSGQGLPYEQYF. Together with reference TRBV5-1 and TRBJ2-7, the CDR3 gives the full variable domain: KAGVTQTPRYLIKTRGQQVTLSCSPISGHRSVSWYQQTPGQGLQFLFEYFSETQRNKGNFPGRFSGRQFSNSRSEMNVSTLELGDSALYLCASSSGQGLPYEQYFGPGTRLTVT.

This clonotype has only a few counts. The chain recombines TRBV5-4 with TRBJ2-1; weak D call: TRBD2 (6 bases). The CDR3 runs to 15 residues. Germline CDR1 and CDR2: SGHNT and YYREEE (reference sequence). Trimming took 3 bases from V and 6 from J, leaving 16 bases between them. CDR3 sequence: CASSWAGSGGNEQFF. The CDR3 DNA sequence: TGTGCCAGCAGCTGGGCCGGGAGCGGAGGCAATGAGCAGTTCTTC.

There are a few counts of this clonotype. This chain uses TRBV29-1 with TRBJ2-3; D may be TRBD1 (5 bases). V was trimmed by 5 bases and J by 2 bases, leaving 11 bases between them. Germline-derived CDR1 and CDR2 are SQVTM and ANQGSEA. The CDR3 has 13 residues. CDR3 nucleotides: TGCAGCGTTCAGGGCACTTCCACAGATACGCAGTATTTT. It codes for CSVQGTSTDTQYF.